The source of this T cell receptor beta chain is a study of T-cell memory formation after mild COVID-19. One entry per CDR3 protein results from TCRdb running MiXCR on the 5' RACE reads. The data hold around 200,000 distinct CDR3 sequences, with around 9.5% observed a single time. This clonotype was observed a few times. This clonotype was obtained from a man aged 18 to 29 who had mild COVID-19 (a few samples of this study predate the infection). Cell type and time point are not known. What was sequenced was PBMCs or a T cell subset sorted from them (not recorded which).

The CDR3: CASASPYQETQYF. The CDR3 DNA sequence: TGTGCCAGCGCAAGTCCGTACCAAGAGACCCAGTACTTC. The V gene is TRBV12-3 or TRBV12-4, the J gene TRBJ2-5; D remains unclear. The V and J ends lost 8 bases and 0 bases respectively, with 10 bases between them. This CDR3 is 13 amino acids long.